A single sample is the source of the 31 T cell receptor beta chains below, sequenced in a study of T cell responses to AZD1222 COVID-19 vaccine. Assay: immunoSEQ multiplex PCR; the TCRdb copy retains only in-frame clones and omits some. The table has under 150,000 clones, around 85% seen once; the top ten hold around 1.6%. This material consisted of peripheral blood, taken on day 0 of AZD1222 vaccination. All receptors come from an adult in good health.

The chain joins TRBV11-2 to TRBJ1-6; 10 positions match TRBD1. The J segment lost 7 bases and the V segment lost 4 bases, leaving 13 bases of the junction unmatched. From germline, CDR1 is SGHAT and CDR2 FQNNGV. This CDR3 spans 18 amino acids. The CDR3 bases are TGTGCCAGCAGCTCAATTCCGGGACAGGGGAAGAGGAATTCACCCCTCCACTTT. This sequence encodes CASSSIPGQGKRNSPLHF.

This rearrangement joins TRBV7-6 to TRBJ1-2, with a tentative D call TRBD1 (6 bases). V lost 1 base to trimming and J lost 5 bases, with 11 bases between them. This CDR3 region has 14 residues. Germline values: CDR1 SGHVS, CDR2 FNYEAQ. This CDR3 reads CASSLEQGSYGYTF. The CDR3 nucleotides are TGTGCCAGCAGCTTAGAACAGGGATCATATGGCTACACCTTC.

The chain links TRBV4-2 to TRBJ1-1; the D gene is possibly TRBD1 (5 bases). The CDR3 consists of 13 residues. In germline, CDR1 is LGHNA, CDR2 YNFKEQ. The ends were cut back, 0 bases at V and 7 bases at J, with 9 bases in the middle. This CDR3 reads CASSQDRGREAFF. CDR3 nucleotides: TGTGCCAGCAGCCAAGACCGGGGCCGTGAAGCTTTCTTT.

The CDR3 DNA is TGTGCCAGCAGCCAGGACAGTAGGCATGAAAAACTGTTTTTT. Its translation is CASSQDSRHEKLFF. This chain uses TRBV7-9 with TRBJ1-4; tentatively, D is TRBD1 (6 bases). The CDR3 extends over 14 amino acids. V lost 5 bases, J lost 6 bases, and 13 bases lay in between. The V gene's germline CDR1 is SEHNR and CDR2 FQNEAQ (reference sequence).

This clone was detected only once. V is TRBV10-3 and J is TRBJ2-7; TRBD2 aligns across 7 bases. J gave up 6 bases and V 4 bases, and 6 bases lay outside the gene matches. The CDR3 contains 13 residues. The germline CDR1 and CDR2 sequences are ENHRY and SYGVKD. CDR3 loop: CAISGASGGEQYF. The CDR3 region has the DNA TGTGCCATCAGTGGGGCTAGCGGCGGCGAGCAGTACTTC.

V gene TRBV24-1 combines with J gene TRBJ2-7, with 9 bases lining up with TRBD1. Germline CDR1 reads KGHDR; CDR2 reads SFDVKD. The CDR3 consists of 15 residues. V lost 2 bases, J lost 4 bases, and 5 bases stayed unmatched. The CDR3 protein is CATSDSGTGSYEQYF. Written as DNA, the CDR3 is TGTGCCACCAGTGATTCCGGGACAGGGTCGTACGAGCAGTACTTC.

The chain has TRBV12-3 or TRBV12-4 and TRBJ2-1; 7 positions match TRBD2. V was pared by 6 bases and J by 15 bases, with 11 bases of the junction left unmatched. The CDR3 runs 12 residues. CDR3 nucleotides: TGTGCCAGCAGCTTTGGAGGACTAGTCGGGTTCTTC. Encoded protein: CASSFGGLVGFF.

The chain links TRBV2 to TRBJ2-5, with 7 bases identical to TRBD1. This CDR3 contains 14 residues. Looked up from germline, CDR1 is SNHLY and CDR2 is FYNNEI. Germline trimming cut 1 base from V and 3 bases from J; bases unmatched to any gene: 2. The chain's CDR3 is CASSEDTGEETQYF. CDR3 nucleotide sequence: TGTGCCAGCAGTGAAGATACAGGGGAAGAGACCCAGTACTTC.

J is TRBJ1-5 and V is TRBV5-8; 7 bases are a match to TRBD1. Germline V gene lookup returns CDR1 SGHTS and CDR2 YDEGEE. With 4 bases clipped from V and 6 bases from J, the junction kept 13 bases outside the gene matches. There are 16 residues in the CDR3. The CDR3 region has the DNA TGTGCCAGCAGCCTGACAGGGAAGGGGGTAGGTCAGCCCCAGCATTTT. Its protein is CASSLTGKGVGQPQHF.

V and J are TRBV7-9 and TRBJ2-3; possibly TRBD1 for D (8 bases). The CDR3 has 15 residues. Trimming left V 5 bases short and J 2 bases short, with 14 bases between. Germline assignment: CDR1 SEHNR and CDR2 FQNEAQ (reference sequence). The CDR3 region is CASSLQGGHTDTQYF. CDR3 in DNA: TGTGCCAGCAGCCTACAGGGGGGGCACACAGATACGCAGTATTTT.

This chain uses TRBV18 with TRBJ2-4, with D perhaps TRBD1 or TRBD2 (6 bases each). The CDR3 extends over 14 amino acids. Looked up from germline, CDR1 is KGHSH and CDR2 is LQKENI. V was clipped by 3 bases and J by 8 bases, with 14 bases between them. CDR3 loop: CASSPFGGQDIQYF. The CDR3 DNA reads TGTGCCAGCTCACCCTTTGGGGGGCAGGACATTCAGTACTTC.

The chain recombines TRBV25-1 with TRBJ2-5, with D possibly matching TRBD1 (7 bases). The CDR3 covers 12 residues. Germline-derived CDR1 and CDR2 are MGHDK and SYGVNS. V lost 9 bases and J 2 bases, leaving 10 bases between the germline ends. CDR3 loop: CARQGTQETQYF. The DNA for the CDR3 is TGTGCCAGACAGGGGACTCAAGAGACCCAGTACTTC.

The CDR3 nucleotides read TGCAGCACGAGACAGGGCCAAGAGACCCAGTACTTC. As protein: CSTRQGQETQYF. V usage is TRBV29-1 and J usage is TRBJ2-5, with 7 bases that match TRBD1. The germline CDR1 and CDR2 sequences are SQVTM and ANQGSEA. The CDR3 totals 12 residues. V lost 8 bases, J lost 1 base, and 4 bases stayed unmatched.

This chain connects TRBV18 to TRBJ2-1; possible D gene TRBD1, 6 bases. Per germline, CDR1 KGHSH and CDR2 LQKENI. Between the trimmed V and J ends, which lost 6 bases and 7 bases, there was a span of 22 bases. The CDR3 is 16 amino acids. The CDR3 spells CASSPNRVFGRNEQFF. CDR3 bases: TGTGCCAGCTCTCCTAACAGGGTCTTTGGGCGAAATGAGCAGTTCTTC. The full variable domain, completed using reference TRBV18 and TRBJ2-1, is NAGVMQNPRHLVRRRGQEARLRCSPMKGHSHVYWYRQLPEEGLKFMVYLQKENIIDESGMPKERFSAEFPKEGPSILRIQQVVRGDSAAYFCASSPNRVFGRNEQFFGPGTRLTVL.

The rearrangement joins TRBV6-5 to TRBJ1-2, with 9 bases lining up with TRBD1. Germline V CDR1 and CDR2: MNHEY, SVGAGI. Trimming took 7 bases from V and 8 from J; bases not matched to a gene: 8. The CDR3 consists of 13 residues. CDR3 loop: CASTQRTGEGYTF. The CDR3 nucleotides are TGTGCCAGCACACAAAGGACAGGGGAAGGCTACACCTTC.

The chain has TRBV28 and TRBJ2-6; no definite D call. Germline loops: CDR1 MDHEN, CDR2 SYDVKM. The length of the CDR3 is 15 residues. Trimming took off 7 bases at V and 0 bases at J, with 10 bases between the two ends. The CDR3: CASNQLVSGANVLTF. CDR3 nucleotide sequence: TGTGCCAGCAATCAACTCGTCTCTGGGGCCAACGTCCTGACTTTC.

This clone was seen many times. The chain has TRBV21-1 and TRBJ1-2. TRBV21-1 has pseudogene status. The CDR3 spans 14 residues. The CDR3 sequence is CASSKAVGYYGYTF. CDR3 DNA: TGTGCCAGCAGCAAAGCCGTGGGGTACTATGGCTACACCTTC.

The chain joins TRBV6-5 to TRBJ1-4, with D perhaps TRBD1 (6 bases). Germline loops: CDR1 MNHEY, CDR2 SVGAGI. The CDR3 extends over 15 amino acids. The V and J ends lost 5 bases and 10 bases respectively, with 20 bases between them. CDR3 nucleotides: TGTGCCAGCAGTACACCACCGGGGGGGCAGGGAAAACTGTTTTTT. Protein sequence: CASSTPPGGQGKLFF.

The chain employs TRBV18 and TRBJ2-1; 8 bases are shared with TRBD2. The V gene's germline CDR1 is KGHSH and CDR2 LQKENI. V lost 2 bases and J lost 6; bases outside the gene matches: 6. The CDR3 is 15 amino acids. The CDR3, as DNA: TGTGCCAGCTCACCAACAGCGGGGGCCCGCAATGAGCAGTTCTTC. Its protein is CASSPTAGARNEQFF.

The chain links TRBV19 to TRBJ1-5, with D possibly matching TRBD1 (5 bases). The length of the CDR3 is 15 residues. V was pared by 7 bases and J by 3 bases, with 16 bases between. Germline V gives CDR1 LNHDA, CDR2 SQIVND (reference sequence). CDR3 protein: CASTQDRSFNQPQHF. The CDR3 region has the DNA TGTGCCAGTACCCAAGACAGAAGCTTCAATCAGCCCCAGCATTTT.

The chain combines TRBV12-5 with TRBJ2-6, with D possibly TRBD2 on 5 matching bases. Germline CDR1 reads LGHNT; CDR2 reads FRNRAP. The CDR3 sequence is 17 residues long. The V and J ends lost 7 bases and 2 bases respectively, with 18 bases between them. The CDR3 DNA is TGTGCTAGTGCCCCGACACTTGGGAGACCTGGGGCCAACGTCCTGACTTTC. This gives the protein CASAPTLGRPGANVLTF.

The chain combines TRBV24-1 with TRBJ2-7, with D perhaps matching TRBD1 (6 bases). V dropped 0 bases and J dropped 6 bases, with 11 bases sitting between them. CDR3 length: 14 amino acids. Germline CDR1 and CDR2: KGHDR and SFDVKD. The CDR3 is CATSDLGRGGEQYF. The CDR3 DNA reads TGTGCCACCAGTGATTTGGGCAGGGGCGGCGAGCAGTACTTC.

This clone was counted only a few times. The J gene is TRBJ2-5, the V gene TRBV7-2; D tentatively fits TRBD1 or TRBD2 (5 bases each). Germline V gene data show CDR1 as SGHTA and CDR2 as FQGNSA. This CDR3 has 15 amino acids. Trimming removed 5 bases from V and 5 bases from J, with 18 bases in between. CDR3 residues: CASSPSGAGTETQYF. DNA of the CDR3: TGTGCCAGCAGCCCCTCCGGAGCAGGGACGGAGACCCAGTACTTC.

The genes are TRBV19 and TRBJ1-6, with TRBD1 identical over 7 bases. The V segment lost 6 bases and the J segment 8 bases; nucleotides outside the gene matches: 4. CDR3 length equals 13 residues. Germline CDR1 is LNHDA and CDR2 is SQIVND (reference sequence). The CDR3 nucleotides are TGTGCCAGTAGGGGACAGACATATTCACCCCTCCACTTT. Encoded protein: CASRGQTYSPLHF.

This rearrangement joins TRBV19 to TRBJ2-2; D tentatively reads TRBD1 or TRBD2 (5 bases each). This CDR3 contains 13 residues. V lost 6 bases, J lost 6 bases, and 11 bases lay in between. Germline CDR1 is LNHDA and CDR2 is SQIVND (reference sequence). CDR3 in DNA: TGTGCCAGTAGCCGTGGGGGAGCCGGGGAGCTGTTTTTT. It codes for CASSRGGAGELFF.

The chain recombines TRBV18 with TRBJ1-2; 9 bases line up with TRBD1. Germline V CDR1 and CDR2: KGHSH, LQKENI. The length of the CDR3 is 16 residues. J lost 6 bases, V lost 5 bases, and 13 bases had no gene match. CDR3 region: CASSSNRDRVRHGYTF. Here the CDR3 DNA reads TGTGCCAGCTCATCCAACCGGGACAGGGTACGCCATGGCTACACCTTC.

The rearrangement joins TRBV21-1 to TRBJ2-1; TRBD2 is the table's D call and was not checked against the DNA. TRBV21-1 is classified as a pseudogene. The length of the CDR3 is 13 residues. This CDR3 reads CAPVRGEVNEQFF. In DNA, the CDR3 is TGTGCCCCGGTGCGGGGGGAAGTAAATGAGCAGTTCTTC.

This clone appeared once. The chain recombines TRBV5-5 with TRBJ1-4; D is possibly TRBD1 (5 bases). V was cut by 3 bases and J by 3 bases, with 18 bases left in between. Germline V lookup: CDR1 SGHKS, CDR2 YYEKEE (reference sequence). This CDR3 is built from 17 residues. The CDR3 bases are TGTGCCAGCAGCTCCATTACAGGCTCGGAGGCTAATGAAAAACTGTTTTTT. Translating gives CASSSITGSEANEKLFF.

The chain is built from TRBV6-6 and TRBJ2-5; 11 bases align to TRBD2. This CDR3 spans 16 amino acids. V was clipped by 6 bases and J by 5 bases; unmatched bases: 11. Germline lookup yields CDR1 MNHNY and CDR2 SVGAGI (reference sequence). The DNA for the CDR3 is TGTGCCAGCAGGTTAGCGGGAGGGTATAAAAAGGAGACCCAGTACTTC. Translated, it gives CASRLAGGYKKETQYF.

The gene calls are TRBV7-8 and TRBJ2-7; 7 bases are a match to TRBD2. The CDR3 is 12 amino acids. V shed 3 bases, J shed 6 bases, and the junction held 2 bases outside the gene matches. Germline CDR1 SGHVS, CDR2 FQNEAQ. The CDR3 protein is CASSLGGLEQYF. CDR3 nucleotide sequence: TGTGCCAGCAGCTTGGGAGGGCTCGAGCAGTACTTC. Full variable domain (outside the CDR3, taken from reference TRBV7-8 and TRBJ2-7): GAGVSQSPRYKVAKRGQDVALRCDPISGHVSLFWYQQALGQGPEFLTYFQNEAQLDKSGLPSDRFFAERPEGSVSTLKIQRTQQEDSAVYLCASSLGGLEQYFGPGTRLTVT.

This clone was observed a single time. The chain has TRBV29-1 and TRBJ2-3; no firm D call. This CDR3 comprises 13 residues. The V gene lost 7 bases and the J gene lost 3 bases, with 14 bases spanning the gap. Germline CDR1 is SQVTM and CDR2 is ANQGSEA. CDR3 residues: CSAPLVDTDTQYF. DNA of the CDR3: TGCAGCGCCCCCTTAGTGGATACAGATACGCAGTATTTT.